This paragraph reports one T cell receptor beta chain. The CDR3 sequence is 13 residues long. The ends were cut back, 7 bases at V and 7 bases at J, with 13 bases in the middle. Germline lookup yields CDR1 KGHDR and CDR2 SFDVKD. In the original analysis: Estimation of nucleated cell counts relied on the amplification of reference gene primers. Clones were read by immunoSEQ multiplex PCR, and TCRdb kept only the in-frame ones, dropping some. V and J calls and clone size are as listed in that table; D and trimming were resolved from the DNA. The sample has about 120,000 clones; 75% to 90% are singletons. These data come from a study of blood T cell repertoires in COVID-19. Across the whole study: Material from acute and convalescent COVID-19 was sourced from the United States, Italy and Spain. In each case, the material was cDNA or gDNA derived from T cells, B-cell-depleted T cells, or PBMCs.

Sequencing was performed on peripheral blood. The rearrangement joins TRBV24-1 to TRBJ1-5; D gene ambiguous. The origin of this receptor is a man aged 25-45 years with acute or convalescent COVID-19. DNA for the CDR3: TGTGCCACCAGCGAGGGCCTTGGGCAGCCCCAGCATTTT. Translation gives CATSEGLGQPQHF.